This T cell receptor (beta chain) was retrieved from a study of CD8+ T cells in alopecia areata. Background on the study: Tofacitinib was given for 6 to 18 months, then stopped for 6 months.

Documented treatment: oral pan-JAK inhibitor, 5-10 mg twice daily. From alopecia areata patients, lesional scalp punch biopsies and peripheral blood were collected. Findings and limits, study-wide: Many expanded lesional clones persisted in scalp and blood during tofacitinib. Patients shared TCRs less clearly than mice did, possibly for HLA-related reasons.

V was trimmed by 2 bases and J by 0 bases, leaving 10 bases between them. The CDR3 has 14 amino acids. Germline values: CDR1 SQVTM, CDR2 ANQGSEA. With regard to this clone: What it binds is not known.

After isolation, RNA underwent reverse transcription to generate cDNA as the sequencing template. The table came from immunoSEQ multiplex PCR; TCRdb's copy has only in-frame clones and leaves some out. The data hold more than 150,000 clones, with around 56% observed a single time. The specimen comprised CD4+ T cells sorted from blood, sampled at week 4, from a patient treated with tofacitinib. The rearrangement uses TRBV29-1 and TRBJ2-5; the D gene is possibly TRBD2 (5 bases). The source of this sequence is a human donor with alopecia areata. CDR3 residues: CSVENEGDQETQYF. CDR3 DNA: TGCAGCGTTGAAAATGAGGGAGACCAAGAGACCCAGTACTTC.